These 16 T cell receptor beta chains originate from one sample sequenced in a study of blood T cell repertoires in COVID-19 (dated by TCRdb to 2018 to 2020). The library was generated by the immunoSEQ multiplex PCR assay. TCRdb re-hosts the immuneACCESS table, in-frame sequences only. Its copies lack some clones; in the studies checked, an unresolved V gene accounts for under half of them, and the cause for the rest is not known. The sample data list approximately 110,000 clones, and roughly 80% of these were observed just once. 7.9% of the sample is in the top ten clones. The sample consisted of peripheral blood. All receptors derive from a man in his 70s with acute or convalescent COVID-19.

This rearrangement joins TRBV20-1 to TRBJ2-5; 7 bases agree with TRBD2. CDR1 is DFQATT and CDR2 is SNEGSKA in the germline V gene (reference sequence). The CDR3 spans 12 residues. J gave up 5 bases and V 3 bases, and 3 bases lay outside the gene matches. The DNA of the CDR3 is TGCAGTGCTAGTTGGGGAGGGGAGACCCAGTACTTC. Translation gives CSASWGGETQYF.

The rearrangement joins TRBV23-1 to TRBJ2-3; 16 bases map to TRBD2. Being an ORF, TRBV23-1 has a function that is uncertain. The CDR3 is 19 amino acids. V dropped 4 bases and J dropped 4; count of bases not matched to a gene: 11. The CDR3: CASSPGTSGRAGHPDTQYF. CDR3 bases: TGCGCCAGCAGTCCCGGGACTAGCGGGAGGGCGGGTCATCCAGATACGCAGTATTTT.

This clone has more than one count but fewer than ten. This rearrangement joins TRBV7-9 to TRBJ2-7; 7 bases line up with TRBD1. The CDR3 is 13 residues long. J lost 4 bases, V lost 5 bases, and 5 bases had no gene match. The V gene's germline CDR1 is SEHNR and CDR2 FQNEAQ (reference sequence). The CDR3 DNA sequence: TGTGCCAGCAGCCGTTCGACAGGGTACGAGCAGTACTTC. It encodes CASSRSTGYEQYF.

The chain couples TRBV28 to TRBJ1-6, with 9 bases that match TRBD1. Germline loops: CDR1 MDHEN, CDR2 SYDVKM. The V gene end was trimmed by 6 bases and the J gene end by 5 bases; junction bases not matched to a gene: 5. The CDR3 contains 15 residues. The CDR3 bases are TGTGCCAGCAGACCGGGACAGGGAGATAATTCACCCCTCCACTTT. Translation gives CASRPGQGDNSPLHF.

The rearrangement uses TRBV5-6 and TRBJ1-1; 11 bases are a match to TRBD1. The J segment lost 10 bases and the V segment lost 1 base, leaving 9 bases of the junction unmatched. In germline, CDR1 is SGHDT, CDR2 YYEEEE. The CDR3 runs to 15 residues. The CDR3: CASSLYGTGGLVAFF. DNA for the CDR3: TGTGCCAGCAGCTTGTACGGGACAGGGGGGTTGGTAGCTTTCTTT. Combining the CDR3 with reference TRBV5-6 and TRBJ1-1 gives the whole variable domain DAGVTQSPTHLIKTRGQQVTLRCSPKSGHDTVSWYQQALGQGPQFIFQYYEEEERQRGNFPDRFSGHQFPNYSSELNVNALLLGDSALYLCASSLYGTGGLVAFFGQGTRLTVV.

This chain joins TRBV15 and TRBJ1-2, with TRBD1 as a possible D gene (5 bases). CDR3 size: 14 residues. Per the germline V gene, CDR1 is LNHNV and CDR2 is YYDKDF (reference sequence). The germline V and J ends were trimmed by 1 base and 7 bases, with 13 bases remaining between them. CDR3 in amino acids: CATSRVGRDGGYTF. CDR3 in DNA: TGTGCCACCAGCAGAGTGGGCAGGGATGGTGGCTACACCTTC. The variable domain in full, with the rest retrieved from reference TRBV15 and TRBJ1-2, is DAMVIQNPRYQVTQFGKPVTLSCSQTLNHNVMYWYQQKSSQAPKLLFHYYDKDFNNEADTPDNFQSRRPNTSFCFLDIRSPGLGDTAMYLCATSRVGRDGGYTFGSGTRLTVV.

The rearrangement joins TRBV28 to TRBJ1-2; D perhaps matches TRBD1 (5 bases). Germline V lookup: CDR1 MDHEN, CDR2 SYDVKM. V was cut by 1 base and J by 0 bases, with 9 bases left in between. CDR3 length: 15 amino acids. The CDR3, as DNA: TGTGCCAGCAGTTTATTGGGGCAGACTAACTATGGCTACACCTTC. It yields the protein CASSLLGQTNYGYTF.

The J gene is TRBJ2-2, the V gene TRBV5-1, with D perhaps matching TRBD1 (5 bases). V was clipped by 0 bases and J by 4 bases, with 10 bases between them. The length of the CDR3 is 15 residues. Germline V gene sequence: CDR1 SGHRS, CDR2 YFSETQ. The CDR3 is CASSLVATATGELFF. CDR3 bases: TGCGCCAGCAGCTTGGTTGCGACAGCCACCGGGGAGCTGTTTTTT.

This chain joins TRBV6-5 and TRBJ1-3; D is unresolved. Germline CDR1 MNHEY, CDR2 SVGAGI. Trimming shortened V by 2 bases and J by 4 bases, and 15 bases separated the two germline ends. The CDR3 loop spans 16 amino acids. CDR3 bases: TGTGCCAGCAGTTACGGGTTCGGGATTACGGGAAACACCATATATTTT. Translating gives CASSYGFGITGNTIYF.

This clone appeared a single time. The chain combines TRBV5-1 with TRBJ1-2; the match to TRBD1 covers 7 bases. The junction had 6 bases not matched to a gene; V was cut back by 4 bases and J by 0 bases. The CDR3 has 15 amino acids. Germline V CDR1 and CDR2: SGHRS, YFSETQ. The chain's CDR3 is CASSRDRGANYGYTF. The CDR3 DNA follows: TGCGCCAGCAGCCGGGACAGAGGAGCTAACTATGGCTACACCTTC.

This sequence joins TRBV9 and TRBJ1-3, with D tentatively TRBD1 (6 bases). Germline assignment: CDR1 SGDLS and CDR2 YYNGEE. V was cut by 1 base and J by 3 bases, with 8 bases left in between. The CDR3 length is 14 residues. CDR3 region: CASSVTGLGNTIYF. Written as DNA, the CDR3 is TGTGCCAGCAGCGTAACAGGGCTTGGAAACACCATATATTTT.

The CDR3 coding sequence is TGTGCCAGCAGCTCAGCGAGGCAGGGAAACACCGGGGAGCTGTTTTTT. It encodes CASSSARQGNTGELFF. V is TRBV7-2 and J is TRBJ2-2; maybe TRBD1 (5 bases). With 4 bases removed from V and 2 bases from J, the gap between germline ends came to 14 bases. Per the germline V gene, CDR1 is SGHTA and CDR2 is FQGNSA. The length of the CDR3 is 16 residues.

As to this clone: Other DNA sequences in the same sample also yield this CDR3. The chain recombines TRBV3-1 (or the pseudogene TRBV3-2) with TRBJ1-5; D remains ambiguous. The CDR3 contains 12 residues. CDR1 and CDR2 from the germline V gene are LGHDT and YNNKEL (reference sequence). The germline V and J ends were trimmed by 3 bases and 4 bases, with 4 bases remaining between them. In DNA, the CDR3 is TGTGCCAGCAGCCAGTTAAATCAGCCCCAGCATTTT. This translates into CASSQLNQPQHF.

The genes are TRBV5-4 and TRBJ2-1, with TRBD2 as a possible D gene (6 bases). This CDR3 spans 16 amino acids. Trimming pared 4 bases from V and 9 bases from J, leaving 23 bases between. Germline CDR1 SGHNT, CDR2 YYREEE (reference sequence). Here the CDR3 reads CASSAGGHVMGSEQFF. For the CDR3, the DNA is TGTGCCAGCAGCGCCGGGGGTCACGTGATGGGCAGTGAGCAGTTCTTC.

The rearrangement joins TRBV24-1 to TRBJ1-2, with 7 bases aligning to TRBD1. Germline CDR1 KGHDR, CDR2 SFDVKD. This CDR3 has 15 amino acids. Trimming cost V 1 base and J 2 bases; bases outside gene matches: 3. CDR3 amino acids: CATSDFGQDNYGYTF. The CDR3 DNA reads as TGTGCCACCAGTGATTTCGGACAGGACAACTATGGCTACACCTTC.

The genes are TRBV28 and TRBJ1-5; D not certain. V lost 6 bases to trimming and J lost 7 bases, with 10 bases between them. Germline CDR1 reads MDHEN; CDR2 reads SYDVKM. This CDR3 is 12 amino acids long. The CDR3 here is CASRRTVQPQHF. The CDR3 nucleotides read TGTGCCAGCAGGAGAACAGTCCAGCCCCAGCATTTT.